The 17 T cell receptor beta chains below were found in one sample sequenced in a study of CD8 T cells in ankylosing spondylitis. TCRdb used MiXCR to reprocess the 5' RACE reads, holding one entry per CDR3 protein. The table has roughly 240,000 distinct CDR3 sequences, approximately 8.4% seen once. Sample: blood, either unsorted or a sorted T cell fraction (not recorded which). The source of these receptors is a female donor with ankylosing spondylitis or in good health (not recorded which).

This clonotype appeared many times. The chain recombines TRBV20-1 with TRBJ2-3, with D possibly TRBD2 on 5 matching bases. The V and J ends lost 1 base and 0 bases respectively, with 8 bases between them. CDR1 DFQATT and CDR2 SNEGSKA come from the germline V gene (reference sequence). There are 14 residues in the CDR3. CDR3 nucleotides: TGCAGTGCTAGAGCTCGAGGGAGCACAGATACGCAGTATTTT. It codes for CSARARGSTDTQYF.

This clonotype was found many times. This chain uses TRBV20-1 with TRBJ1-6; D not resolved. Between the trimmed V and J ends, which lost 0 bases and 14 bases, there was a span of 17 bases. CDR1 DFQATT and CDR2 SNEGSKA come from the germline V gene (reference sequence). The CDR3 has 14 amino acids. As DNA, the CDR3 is TGCAGTGCTAGAGACCCGTTTGCCCACAGTTCCCTCCACTTT. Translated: CSARDPFAHSSLHF.

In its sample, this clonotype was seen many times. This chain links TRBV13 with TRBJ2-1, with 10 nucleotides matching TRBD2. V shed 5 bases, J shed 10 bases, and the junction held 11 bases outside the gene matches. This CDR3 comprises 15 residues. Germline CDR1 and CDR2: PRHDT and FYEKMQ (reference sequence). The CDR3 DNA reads TGTGCCAGCAGCGGTTATAGCGGGGGGTCTCGGGAGCAGTTCTTC. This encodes CASSGYSGGSREQFF. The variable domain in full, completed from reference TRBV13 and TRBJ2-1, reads AAGVIQSPRHLIKEKRETATLKCYPIPRHDTVYWYQQGPGQDPQFLISFYEKMQSDKGSIPDRFSAQQFSDYHSELNMSSLELGDSALYFCASSGYSGGSREQFFGPGTRLTVL.

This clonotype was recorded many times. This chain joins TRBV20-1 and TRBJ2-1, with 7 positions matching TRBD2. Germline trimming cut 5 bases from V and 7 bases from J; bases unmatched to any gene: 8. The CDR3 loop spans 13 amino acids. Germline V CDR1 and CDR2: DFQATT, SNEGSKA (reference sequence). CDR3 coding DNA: TGCAGTGCTCCCCTGGCGGGAGCGAATGAGCAGTTCTTC. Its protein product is CSAPLAGANEQFF.

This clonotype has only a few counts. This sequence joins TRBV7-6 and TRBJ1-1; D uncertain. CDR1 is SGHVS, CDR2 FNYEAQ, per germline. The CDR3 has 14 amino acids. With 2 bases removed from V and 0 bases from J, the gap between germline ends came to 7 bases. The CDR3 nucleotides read TGTGCCAGCAGCTTAACAAGGATGAACACTGAAGCTTTCTTT. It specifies CASSLTRMNTEAFF.

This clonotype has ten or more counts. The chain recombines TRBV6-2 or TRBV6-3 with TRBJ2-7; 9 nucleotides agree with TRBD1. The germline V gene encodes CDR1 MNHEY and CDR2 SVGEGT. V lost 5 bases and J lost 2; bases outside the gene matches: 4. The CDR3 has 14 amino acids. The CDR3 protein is CASSTGTGPYEQYF. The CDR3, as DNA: TGTGCCAGCAGTACCGGGACAGGGCCCTACGAGCAGTACTTC.

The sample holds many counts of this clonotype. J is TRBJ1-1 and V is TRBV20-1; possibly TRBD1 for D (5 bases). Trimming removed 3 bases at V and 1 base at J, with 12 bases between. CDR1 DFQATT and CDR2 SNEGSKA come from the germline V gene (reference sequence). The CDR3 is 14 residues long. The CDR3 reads CSARQGYENTEAFF. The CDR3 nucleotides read TGCAGTGCTAGGCAGGGTTACGAGAACACTGAAGCTTTCTTT.

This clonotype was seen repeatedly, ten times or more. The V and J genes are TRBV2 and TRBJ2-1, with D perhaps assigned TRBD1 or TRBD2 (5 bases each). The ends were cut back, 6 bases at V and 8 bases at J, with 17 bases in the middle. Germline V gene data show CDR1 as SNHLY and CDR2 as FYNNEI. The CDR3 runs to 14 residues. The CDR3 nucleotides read TGTGCCAGCAGATGGGACGGAGGTCTGGATGAGCAGTTCTTC. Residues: CASRWDGGLDEQFF.

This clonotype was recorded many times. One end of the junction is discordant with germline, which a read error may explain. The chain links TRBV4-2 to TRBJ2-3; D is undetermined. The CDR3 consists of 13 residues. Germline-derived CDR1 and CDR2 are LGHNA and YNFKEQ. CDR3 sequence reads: CASSQLYTDTQYF. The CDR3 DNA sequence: TGCGCCAGCAGCCAACTCTACACAGATACGCAGTATTTT.

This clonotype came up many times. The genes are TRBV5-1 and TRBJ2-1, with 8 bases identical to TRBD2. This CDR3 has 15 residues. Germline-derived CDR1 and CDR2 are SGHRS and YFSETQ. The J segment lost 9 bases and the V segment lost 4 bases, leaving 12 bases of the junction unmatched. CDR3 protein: CASSLAGLDVGEQFF. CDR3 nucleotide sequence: TGCGCCAGCAGCCTGGCGGGACTAGATGTCGGTGAGCAGTTCTTC.

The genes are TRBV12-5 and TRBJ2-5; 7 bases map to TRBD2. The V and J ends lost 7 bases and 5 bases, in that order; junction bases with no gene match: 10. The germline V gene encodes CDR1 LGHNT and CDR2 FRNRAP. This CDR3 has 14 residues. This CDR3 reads CASARGLPGETQYF. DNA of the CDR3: TGTGCTAGTGCCCGGGGACTACCCGGGGAGACCCAGTACTTC.

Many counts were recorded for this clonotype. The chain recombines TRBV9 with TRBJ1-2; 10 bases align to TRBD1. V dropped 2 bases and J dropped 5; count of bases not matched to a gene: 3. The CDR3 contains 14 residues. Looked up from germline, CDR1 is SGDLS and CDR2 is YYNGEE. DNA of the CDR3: TGTGCCAGCAGCGTGGACAGGGGGGGGTATGGCTACACCTTC. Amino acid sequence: CASSVDRGGYGYTF.

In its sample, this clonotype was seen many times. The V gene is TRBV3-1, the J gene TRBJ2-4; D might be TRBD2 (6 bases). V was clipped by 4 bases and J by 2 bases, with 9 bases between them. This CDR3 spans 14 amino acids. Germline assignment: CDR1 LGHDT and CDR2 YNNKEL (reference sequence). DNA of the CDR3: TGTGCCAGCAGCCCACGGGGGTCCAAAAACATTCAGTACTTC. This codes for CASSPRGSKNIQYF.

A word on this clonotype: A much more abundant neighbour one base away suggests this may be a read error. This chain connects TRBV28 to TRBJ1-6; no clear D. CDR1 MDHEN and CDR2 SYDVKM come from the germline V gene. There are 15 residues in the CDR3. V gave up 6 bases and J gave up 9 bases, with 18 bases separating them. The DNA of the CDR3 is TGTGCCAGCAGCCCTTTGGCAGACGGCACTTCACCCCTCCACTTT. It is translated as CASSPLADGTSPLHF.

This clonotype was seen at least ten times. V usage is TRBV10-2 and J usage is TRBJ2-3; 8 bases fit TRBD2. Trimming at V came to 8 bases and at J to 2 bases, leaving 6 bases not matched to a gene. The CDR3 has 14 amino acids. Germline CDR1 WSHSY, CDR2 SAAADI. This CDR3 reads CASREGMVTDTQYF. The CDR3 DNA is TGCGCCAGCCGGGAGGGAATGGTCACAGATACGCAGTATTTT.

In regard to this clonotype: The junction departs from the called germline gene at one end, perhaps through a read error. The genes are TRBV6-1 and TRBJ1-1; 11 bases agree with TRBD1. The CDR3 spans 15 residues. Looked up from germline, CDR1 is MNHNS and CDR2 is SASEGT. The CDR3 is CASREAGTGGTEAFF. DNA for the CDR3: TGTGCCAGCAGGGAAGCCGGGACAGGGGGCACTGAAGCTTTCTTT.

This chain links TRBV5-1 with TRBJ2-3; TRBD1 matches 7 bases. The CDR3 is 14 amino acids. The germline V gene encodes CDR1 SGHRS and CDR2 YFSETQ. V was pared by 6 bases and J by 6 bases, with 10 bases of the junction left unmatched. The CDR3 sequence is CASTFGQAADTQYF. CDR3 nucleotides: TGCGCCAGCACCTTCGGACAGGCCGCCGATACGCAGTATTTT.